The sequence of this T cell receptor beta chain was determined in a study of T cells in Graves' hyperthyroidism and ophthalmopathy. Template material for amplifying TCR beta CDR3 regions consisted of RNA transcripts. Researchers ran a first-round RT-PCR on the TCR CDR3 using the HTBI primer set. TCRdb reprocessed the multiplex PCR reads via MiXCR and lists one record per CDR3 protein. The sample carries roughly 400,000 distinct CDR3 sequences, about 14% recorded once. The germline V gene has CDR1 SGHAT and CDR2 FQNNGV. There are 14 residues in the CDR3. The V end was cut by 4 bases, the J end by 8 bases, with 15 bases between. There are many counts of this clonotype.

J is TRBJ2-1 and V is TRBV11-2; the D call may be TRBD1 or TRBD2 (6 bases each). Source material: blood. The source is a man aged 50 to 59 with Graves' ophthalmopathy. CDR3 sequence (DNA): TGTGCCAGCAGCTCAGCGAGGGGGGTTTATGAGCAGTTCTTC. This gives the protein CASSSARGVYEQFF.